This T cell receptor (beta chain) was retrieved from a study of blood T cell repertoires in COVID-19. On the study more broadly: Both acute and convalescent COVID-19 samples were obtained from the United States, Italy and Spain. T cells, B-cell-depleted T cells, or PBMCs supplied cDNA or gDNA.

This CDR3 has 11 residues. V gave up 7 bases and J gave up 6 bases; unmatched junction bases: 4. CDR1 and CDR2 from the germline V gene are GTSNPN and SVGIG (reference sequence). As processed by the authors: Amplification of reference gene primers was used by the study to estimate nucleated cell counts. Assay: immunoSEQ multiplex PCR; the TCRdb copy retains only in-frame clones and omits some. V and J calls and clone size are given by that table; D and trimming were obtained from the DNA. This sample has 70,000 to 85,000 clones; around 80% occur once, and the top ten carry more than 10%. This clone has just one count.

This chain joins TRBV30 and TRBJ2-3, with TRBD2 matching 7 bases. Sequenced input: peripheral blood. This receptor was identified in an elderly man with acute or convalescent COVID-19. This CDR3 reads CASRLADTQYF. In DNA form, the CDR3 reads TGTGCCTCCCGACTAGCCGATACGCAGTATTTT.